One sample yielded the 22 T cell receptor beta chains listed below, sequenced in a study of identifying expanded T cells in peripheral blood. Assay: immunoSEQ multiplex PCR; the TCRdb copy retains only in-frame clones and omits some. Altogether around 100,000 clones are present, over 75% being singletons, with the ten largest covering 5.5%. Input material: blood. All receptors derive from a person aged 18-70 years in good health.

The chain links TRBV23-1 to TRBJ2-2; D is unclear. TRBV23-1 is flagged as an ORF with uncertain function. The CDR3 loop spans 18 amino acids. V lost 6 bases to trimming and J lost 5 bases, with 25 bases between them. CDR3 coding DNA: TGCGCCAGCAGGGGGATGACCCGGGCAATAAGAAGGACCGGGGAGCTGTTTTTT. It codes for CASRGMTRAIRRTGELFF.

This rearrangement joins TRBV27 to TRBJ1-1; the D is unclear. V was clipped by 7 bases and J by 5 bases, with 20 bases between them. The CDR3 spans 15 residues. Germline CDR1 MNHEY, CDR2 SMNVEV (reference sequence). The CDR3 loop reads CASTSGPGGGTEAFF. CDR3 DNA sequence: TGTGCCAGCACCTCGGGTCCTGGCGGTGGGACTGAAGCTTTCTTT.

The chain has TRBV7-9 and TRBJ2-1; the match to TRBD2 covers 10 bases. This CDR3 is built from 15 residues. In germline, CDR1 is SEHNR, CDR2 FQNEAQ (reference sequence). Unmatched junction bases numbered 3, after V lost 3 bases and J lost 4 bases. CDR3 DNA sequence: TGTGCCAGCAGCTTTGGACTAGCGGAATACAATGAGCAGTTCTTC. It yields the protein CASSFGLAEYNEQFF.

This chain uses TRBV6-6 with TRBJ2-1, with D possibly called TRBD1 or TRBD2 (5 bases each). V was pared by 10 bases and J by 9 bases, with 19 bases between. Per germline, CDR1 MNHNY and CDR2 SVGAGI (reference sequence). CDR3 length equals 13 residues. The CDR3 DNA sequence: TGTGCCACCTCCGGGACGGCGTCCCGTGAGCAGTTCTTC. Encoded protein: CATSGTASREQFF.

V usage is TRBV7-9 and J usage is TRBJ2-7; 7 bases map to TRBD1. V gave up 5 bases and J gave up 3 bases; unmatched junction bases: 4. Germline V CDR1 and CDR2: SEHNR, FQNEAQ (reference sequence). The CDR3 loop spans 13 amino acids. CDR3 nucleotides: TGTGCCAGCAGCCCCAGGACAGGCTACGAGCAGTACTTC. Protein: CASSPRTGYEQYF.

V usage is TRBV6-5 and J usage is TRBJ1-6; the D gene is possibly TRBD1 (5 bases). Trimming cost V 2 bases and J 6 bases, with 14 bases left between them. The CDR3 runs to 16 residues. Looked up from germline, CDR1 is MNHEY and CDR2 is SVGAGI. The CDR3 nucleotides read TGTGCCAGCAGTTACGCAGGGACTTTACGTAATTCACCCCTCCACTTT. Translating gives CASSYAGTLRNSPLHF.

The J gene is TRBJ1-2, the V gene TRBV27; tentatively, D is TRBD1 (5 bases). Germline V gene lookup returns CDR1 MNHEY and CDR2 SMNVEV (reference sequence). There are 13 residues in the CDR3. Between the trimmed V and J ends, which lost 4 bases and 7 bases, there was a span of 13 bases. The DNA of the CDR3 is TGTGCCAGCAGTTCAGGACTGGGGCTTGGCTACACCTTC. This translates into CASSSGLGLGYTF.

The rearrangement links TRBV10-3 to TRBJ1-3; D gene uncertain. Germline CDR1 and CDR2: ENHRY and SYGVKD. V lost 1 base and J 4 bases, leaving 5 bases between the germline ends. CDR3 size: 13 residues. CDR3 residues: CAISEYGGNTIYF. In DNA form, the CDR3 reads TGTGCCATCAGTGAGTACGGAGGAAACACCATATATTTT.

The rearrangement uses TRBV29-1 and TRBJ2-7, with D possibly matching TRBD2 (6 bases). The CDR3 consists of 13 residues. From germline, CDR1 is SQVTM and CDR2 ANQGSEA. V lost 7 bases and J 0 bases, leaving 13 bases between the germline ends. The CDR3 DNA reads TGCAGCGCTGGGGTTAGCGGCTCCTACGAGCAGTACTTC. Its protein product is CSAGVSGSYEQYF.

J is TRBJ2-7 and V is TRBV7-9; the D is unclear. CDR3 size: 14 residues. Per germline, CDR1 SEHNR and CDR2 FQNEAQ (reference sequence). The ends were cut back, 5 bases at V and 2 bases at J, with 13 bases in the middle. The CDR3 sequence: CASSQDTSAYEQYF. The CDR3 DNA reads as TGTGCCAGCAGCCAAGACACCTCCGCCTACGAGCAGTACTTC.

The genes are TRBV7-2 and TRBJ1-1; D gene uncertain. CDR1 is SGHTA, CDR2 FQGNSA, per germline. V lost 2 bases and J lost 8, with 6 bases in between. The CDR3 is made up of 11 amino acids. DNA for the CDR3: TGTGCCAGCAGCTTAAGCGCCGAAGCTTTCTTT. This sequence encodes CASSLSAEAFF. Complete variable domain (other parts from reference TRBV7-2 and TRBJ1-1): GAGVSQSPSNKVTEKGKDVELRCDPISGHTALYWYRQSLGQGLEFLIYFQGNSAPDKSGLPSDRFSAERTGGSVSTLTIQRTQQEDSAVYLCASSLSAEAFFGQGTRLTVV.

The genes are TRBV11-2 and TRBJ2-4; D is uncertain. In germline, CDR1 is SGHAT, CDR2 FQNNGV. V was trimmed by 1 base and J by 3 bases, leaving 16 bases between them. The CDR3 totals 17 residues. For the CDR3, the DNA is TGTGCCAGCAGCTTAGTACCCATTCGGAGTGACAAAAACATTCAGTACTTC. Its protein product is CASSLVPIRSDKNIQYF.

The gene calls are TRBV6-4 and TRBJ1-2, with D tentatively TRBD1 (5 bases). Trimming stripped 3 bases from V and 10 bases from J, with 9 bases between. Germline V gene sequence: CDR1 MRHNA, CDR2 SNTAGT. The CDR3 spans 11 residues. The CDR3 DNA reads TGTGCCAGCAGTGAAGGTGGACACTACACCTTC. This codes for CASSEGGHYTF.

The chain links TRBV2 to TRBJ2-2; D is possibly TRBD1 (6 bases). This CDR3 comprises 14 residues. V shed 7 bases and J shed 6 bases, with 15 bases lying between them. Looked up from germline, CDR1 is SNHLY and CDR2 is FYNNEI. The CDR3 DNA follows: TGTGCCAGCAAGGGGGATTTAGAGTCCGGGGAGCTGTTTTTT. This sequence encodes CASKGDLESGELFF.

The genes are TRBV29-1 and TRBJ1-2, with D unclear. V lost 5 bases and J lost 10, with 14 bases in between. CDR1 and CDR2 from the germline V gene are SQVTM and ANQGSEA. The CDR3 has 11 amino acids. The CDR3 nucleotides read TGCAGCGTTCTCAATTGGAACCTCTACACCTTC. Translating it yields CSVLNWNLYTF.

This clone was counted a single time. CDR3 DNA sequence: TGCGCCAGCAGCTTGGCGTCCTATGGCTACACCTTC. It yields the protein CASSLASYGYTF. The chain links TRBV5-1 to TRBJ1-2; D unclear. CDR1 and CDR2 (germline): SGHRS, YFSETQ. CDR3 length equals 12 residues. Between the trimmed V and J ends, which lost 0 bases and 4 bases, there was a span of 4 bases.

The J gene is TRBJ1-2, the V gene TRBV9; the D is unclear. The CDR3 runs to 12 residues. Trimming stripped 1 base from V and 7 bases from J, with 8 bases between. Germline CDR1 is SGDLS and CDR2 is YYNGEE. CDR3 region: CASSVPLGGYTF. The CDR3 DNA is TGTGCCAGCAGCGTACCTCTGGGTGGCTACACCTTC.

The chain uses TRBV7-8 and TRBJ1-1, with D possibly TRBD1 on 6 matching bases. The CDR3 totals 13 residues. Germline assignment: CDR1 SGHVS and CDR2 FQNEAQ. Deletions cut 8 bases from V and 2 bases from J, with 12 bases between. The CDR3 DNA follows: TGTGCCAGCGAAGGGGGGTCTAACACTGAAGCTTTCTTT. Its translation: CASEGGSNTEAFF.

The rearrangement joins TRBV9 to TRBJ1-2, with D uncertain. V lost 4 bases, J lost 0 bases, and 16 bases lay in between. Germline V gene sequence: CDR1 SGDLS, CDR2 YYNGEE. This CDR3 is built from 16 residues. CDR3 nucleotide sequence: TGTGCCAGCAGCCCCCAGGTAGGGAAAACTAACTATGGCTACACCTTC. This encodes CASSPQVGKTNYGYTF.

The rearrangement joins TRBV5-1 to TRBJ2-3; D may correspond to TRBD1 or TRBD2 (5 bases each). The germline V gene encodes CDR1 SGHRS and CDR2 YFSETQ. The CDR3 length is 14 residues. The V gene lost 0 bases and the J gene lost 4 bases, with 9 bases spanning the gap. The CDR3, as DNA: TGCGCCAGCAGCTTGGATTCGGGGCCAGATACGCAGTATTTT. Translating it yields CASSLDSGPDTQYF.

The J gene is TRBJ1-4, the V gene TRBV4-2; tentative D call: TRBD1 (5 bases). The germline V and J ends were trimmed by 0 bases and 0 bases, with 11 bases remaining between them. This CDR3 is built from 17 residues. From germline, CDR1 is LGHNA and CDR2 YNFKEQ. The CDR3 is CASSQEGRAATNEKLFF. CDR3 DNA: TGTGCCAGCAGCCAAGAGGGCAGGGCCGCAACTAATGAAAAACTGTTTTTT.

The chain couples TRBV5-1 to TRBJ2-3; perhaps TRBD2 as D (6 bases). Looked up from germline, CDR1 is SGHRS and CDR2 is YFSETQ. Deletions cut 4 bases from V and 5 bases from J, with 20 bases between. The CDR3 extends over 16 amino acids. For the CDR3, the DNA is TGCGCCAGCAGCGGGGAGACTGGCGGGACCGGAGATACGCAGTATTTT. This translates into CASSGETGGTGDTQYF.